This T cell receptor (beta chain) is from a study of T cells in Graves' hyperthyroidism and ophthalmopathy. Patients aged 18 to 65 with hyperthyroidism were newly diagnosed, with duration under 2 months. Not enrolled were patients with uncontrolled infection, other autoimmune disease, pregnancy or lactation. The study, taken as a whole, reports: A 13 V-J signature model discriminated ophthalmopathy versus stable hyperthyroidism.

Amplification of TCR beta CDR3 regions was performed using RNA transcripts as template. The TCR CDR3 was amplified in a first-round RT-PCR using the HTBI primer set. A single record per CDR3 protein comes from TCRdb applying MiXCR to the multiplex PCR reads. This repertoire shows about 200,000 distinct CDR3 sequences, about a sixth found once; its top ten account for about half. On this clonotype itself: Its specificity is unknown.

This CDR3 comprises 18 residues. The germline gives CDR1 SGHNT, CDR2 YYREEE (reference sequence). V dropped 3 bases and J dropped 8 bases, with 27 bases sitting between them. The J gene is TRBJ2-1, the V gene TRBV5-4, with D perhaps matching TRBD2 (6 bases). The TCR originated in a woman between 50 and 59 years old with Graves' hyperthyroidism. The sequencing input was blood. CDR3 in amino acids: CASSYTSPGLAIEDEQFF. CDR3 DNA: TGTGCCAGCAGCTACACATCCCCGGGGCTAGCGATAGAAGATGAGCAGTTCTTC. Based on the CDR3 plus reference TRBV5-4 and TRBJ2-1, the full variable domain is ETGVTQSPTHLIKTRGQQVTLRCSSQSGHNTVSWYQQALGQGPQFIFQYYREEENGRGNFPPRFSGLQFPNYSSELNVNALELDDSALYLCASSYTSPGLAIEDEQFFGPGTRLTVL.